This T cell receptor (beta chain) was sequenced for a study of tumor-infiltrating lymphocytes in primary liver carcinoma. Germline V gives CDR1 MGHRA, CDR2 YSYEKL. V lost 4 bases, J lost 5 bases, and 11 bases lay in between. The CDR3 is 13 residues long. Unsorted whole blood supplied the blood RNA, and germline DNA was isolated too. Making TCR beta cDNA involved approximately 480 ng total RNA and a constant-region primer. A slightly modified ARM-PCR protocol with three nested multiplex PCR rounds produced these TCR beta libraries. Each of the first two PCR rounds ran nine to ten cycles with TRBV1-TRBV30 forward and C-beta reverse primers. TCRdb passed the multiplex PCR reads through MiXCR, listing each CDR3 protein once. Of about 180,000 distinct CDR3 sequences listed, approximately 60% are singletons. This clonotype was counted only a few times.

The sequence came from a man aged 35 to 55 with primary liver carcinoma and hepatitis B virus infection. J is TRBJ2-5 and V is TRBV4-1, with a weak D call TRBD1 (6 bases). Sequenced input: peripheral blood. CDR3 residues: CASSRTGPETQYF. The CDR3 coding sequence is TGCGCCAGCAGCCGAACAGGGCCTGAGACCCAGTACTTC.